The entry that follows covers one T cell receptor beta chain sequence. Antigen specificity is unknown. This sequence may be a read error, since a much larger clone differs from it by one base. Next came a second PCR, run for about 7 to 12 cycles, which used a sample-barcoded 5' primer along with a J-beta primer mix. TCRdb redid the calling of the 5' RACE reads with MiXCR, one entry per CDR3 protein. The table records 630,000 or so distinct CDR3 sequences, less than 40% of them present only once. The sample originates from a study of blood T cells in healthy people across ages. CDR1 and CDR2 (germline): SGHTA, FQGNSA. This CDR3 has 14 residues. The germline V and J ends were trimmed by 7 bases and 2 bases, with 14 bases remaining between them. The study, taken as a whole, reports: Across the age range, TCR beta diversity per million T cells fell in a roughly linear way.

Sequencing was carried out using blood. This chain joins TRBV7-2 and TRBJ1-2; weak D call: TRBD1 (6 bases). The TCR was taken from a woman older than 75 in good health. The CDR3 nucleotides read TGTGCCAGCACGTTGGCAGGGGCAAACTATGGCTACACCTTC. Encoded protein: CASTLAGANYGYTF.